This TCR beta chain was documented in a study of monozygotic twins with inflammatory bowel disease. CDR3 length equals 16 residues. From germline, CDR1 is SGHTA and CDR2 FQGTGA. Overall study findings and caveats: Twins with IBD were found to have lower TCRbeta diversity (inverse Simpson) than healthy co-twins. For IBD patients, clonotypes shared with others were fewer than for healthy twins, especially with disease activity. Repertoire similarity did not differ between concordant and discordant twins, perhaps due to limited power. Treatment differences in immunosuppression may have added variability to the repertoires of patients.

TCRdb re-called the 5' RACE reads and gives one entry per CDR3 protein, without DNA. This sample's table has around 220,000 distinct CDR3 sequences. For this clonotype: The antigen remains unidentified.

The rearrangement uses TRBV7-3 and TRBJ2-2; TCRdb proposes TRBD1, but this gene call is untestable without DNA. The receptor comes from a human donor with ulcerative colitis or Crohn's disease, or a healthy co-twin of an affected twin (not recorded which). The sequenced sample was blood. This CDR3 is CASSLTVTGNTGELFF.